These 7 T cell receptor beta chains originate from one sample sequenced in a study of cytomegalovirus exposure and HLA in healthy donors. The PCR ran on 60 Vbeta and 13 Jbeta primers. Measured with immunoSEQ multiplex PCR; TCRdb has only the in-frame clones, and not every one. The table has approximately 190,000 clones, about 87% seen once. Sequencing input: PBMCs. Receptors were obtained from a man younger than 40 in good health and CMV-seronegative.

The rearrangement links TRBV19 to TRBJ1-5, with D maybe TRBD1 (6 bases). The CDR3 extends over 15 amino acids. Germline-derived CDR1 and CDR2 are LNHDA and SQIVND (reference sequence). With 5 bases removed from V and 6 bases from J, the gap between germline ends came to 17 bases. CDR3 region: CASSDRMGSGQPQHF. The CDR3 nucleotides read TGTGCCAGTAGTGACAGGATGGGGAGTGGTCAGCCCCAGCATTTT. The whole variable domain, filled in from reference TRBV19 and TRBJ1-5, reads DGGITQSPKYLFRKEGQNVTLSCEQNLNHDAMYWYRQDPGQGLRLIYYSQIVNDFQKGDIAEGYSVSREKKESFPLTVTSAQKNPTAFYLCASSDRMGSGQPQHFGDGTRLSIL.

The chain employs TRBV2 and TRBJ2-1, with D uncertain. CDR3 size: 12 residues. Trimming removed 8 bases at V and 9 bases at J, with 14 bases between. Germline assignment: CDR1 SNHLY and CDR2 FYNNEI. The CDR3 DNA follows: TGTGCCAGCTCTTTACCTCCCAGTGAGCAGTTCTTC. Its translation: CASSLPPSEQFF. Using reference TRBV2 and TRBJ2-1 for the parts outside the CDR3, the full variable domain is EPEVTQTPSHQVTQMGQEVILRCVPISNHLYFYWYRQILGQKVEFLVSFYNNEISEKSEIFDDQFSVERPDGSNFTLKIRSTKLEDSAMYFCASSLPPSEQFFGPGTRLTVL.

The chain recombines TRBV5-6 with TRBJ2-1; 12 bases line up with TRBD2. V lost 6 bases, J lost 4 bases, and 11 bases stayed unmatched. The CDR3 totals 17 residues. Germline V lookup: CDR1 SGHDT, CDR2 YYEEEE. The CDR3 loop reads CASNSDVGTSGYNEQFF. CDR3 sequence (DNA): TGTGCCAGCAACTCTGACGTGGGGACTAGCGGGTACAATGAGCAGTTCTTC.

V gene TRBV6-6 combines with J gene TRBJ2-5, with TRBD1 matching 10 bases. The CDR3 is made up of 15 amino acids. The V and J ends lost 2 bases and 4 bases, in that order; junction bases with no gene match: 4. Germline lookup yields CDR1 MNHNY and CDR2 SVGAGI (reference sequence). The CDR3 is CASSYGDRGGETQYF. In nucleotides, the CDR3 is TGTGCCAGCAGTTACGGGGACAGGGGTGGAGAGACCCAGTACTTC.

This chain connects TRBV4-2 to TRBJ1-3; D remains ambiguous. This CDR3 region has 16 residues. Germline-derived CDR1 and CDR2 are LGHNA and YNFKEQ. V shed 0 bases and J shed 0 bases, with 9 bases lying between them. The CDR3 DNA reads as TGTGCCAGCAGCCAAGATGACCGGAGCTCTGGAAACACCATATATTTT. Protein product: CASSQDDRSSGNTIYF.

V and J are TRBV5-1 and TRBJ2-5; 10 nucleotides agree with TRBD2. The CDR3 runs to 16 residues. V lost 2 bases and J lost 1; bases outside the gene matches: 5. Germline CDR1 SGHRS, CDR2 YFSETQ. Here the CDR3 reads CASSLGLAEPQETQYF. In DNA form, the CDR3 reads TGCGCCAGCAGCTTAGGACTAGCGGAGCCCCAAGAGACCCAGTACTTC.

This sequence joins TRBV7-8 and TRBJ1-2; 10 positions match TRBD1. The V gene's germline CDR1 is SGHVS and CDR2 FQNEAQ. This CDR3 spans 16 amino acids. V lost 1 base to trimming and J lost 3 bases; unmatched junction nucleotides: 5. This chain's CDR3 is CASSLVTGTGDYGYTF. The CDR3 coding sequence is TGTGCCAGCAGCTTAGTTACCGGGACAGGGGACTATGGCTACACCTTC. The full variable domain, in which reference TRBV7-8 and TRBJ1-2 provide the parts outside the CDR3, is GAGVSQSPRYKVAKRGQDVALRCDPISGHVSLFWYQQALGQGPEFLTYFQNEAQLDKSGLPSDRFFAERPEGSVSTLKIQRTQQEDSAVYLCASSLVTGTGDYGYTFGSGTRLTVV.